This T cell receptor (beta chain) was captured by sequencing in a study of brain T cells in children with intractable seizures. Study conclusions and caveats: Clones missing pre-surgery may reflect undersampling of that blood sample. Viral specificity was inferred only from CDR3 similarity; HCMV serostatus was unknown.

The repertoire was sequenced with immunoSEQ multiplex PCR; TCRdb's copy has only in-frame clones and lacks some. The sample holds fewer than 80,000 clones, about 96% seen once. The germline V gene has CDR1 SGHTA and CDR2 FQGNSA. Between the trimmed V and J ends, which lost 5 bases and 1 base, there was a span of 9 bases. There are 14 residues in the CDR3. On this clone itself: Its antigen is not known.

Sequencing was limited to surgery cases with top T cell transcript signatures in brain tissue. Material: peripheral blood, obtained at surgery. The chain carries TRBV7-2 and TRBJ2-1; D is unresolved. The source of this sequence is a boy under three years old with focal cortical dysplasia and intractable seizures. In DNA, the CDR3 is TGTGCCAGCAGCCCTCGACCATCCTACAATGAGCAGTTCTTC. This codes for CASSPRPSYNEQFF. Filled out from reference TRBV7-2 and TRBJ2-1, the complete variable domain reads GAGVSQSPSNKVTEKGKDVELRCDPISGHTALYWYRQSLGQGLEFLIYFQGNSAPDKSGLPSDRFSAERTGGSVSTLTIQRTQQEDSAVYLCASSPRPSYNEQFFGPGTRLTVL.